The 9 T cell receptor beta chains reported below all come from one sample, sequenced in a study of chemoradiotherapy in HPV16-positive cancers (dated by TCRdb to the early 2020s). The library was generated by the immunoSEQ multiplex PCR assay. TCRdb retrieved this table from immuneACCESS and kept in-frame rearrangements only. Not all clones are present; in checked studies, unresolved V genes account for under half, and no reason is known for the remainder. The sample contains roughly 23,000 clones, roughly 90% of them found a single time. More than 5% of the sample lies in the top ten. This specimen consisted of blood, obtained from a patient who underwent chemoradiotherapy. Every receptor here comes from a human donor with HPV-associated anogenital cancer.

The J gene is TRBJ2-1, the V gene TRBV30; D is unresolved. The CDR3 covers 13 residues. The V gene lost 3 bases and the J gene lost 4 bases, with 10 bases spanning the gap. The germline V gene encodes CDR1 GTSNPN and CDR2 SVGIG (reference sequence). This CDR3 reads CAWRDRVYNEQFF. The CDR3 nucleotides read TGTGCCTGGAGGGATAGGGTTTACAATGAGCAGTTCTTC.

This chain joins TRBV30 and TRBJ2-1, with unresolved D. Trimming cost V 0 bases and J 0 bases, with 12 bases left between them. Looked up from germline, CDR1 is GTSNPN and CDR2 is SVGIG (reference sequence). The CDR3 spans 16 residues. The CDR3 sequence: CAWSVRRGSSYNEQFF. The CDR3 nucleotides are TGTGCCTGGAGTGTACGCCGTGGAAGCTCCTACAATGAGCAGTTCTTC.

The rearrangement joins TRBV2 to TRBJ1-5, with 8 positions matching TRBD1. Germline-derived CDR1 and CDR2 are SNHLY and FYNNEI. J was trimmed by 3 bases and V by 6 bases; bases with no gene match: 7. This CDR3 comprises 15 residues. CDR3 in amino acids: CASRRTGRDNQPQHF. In DNA, the CDR3 is TGTGCCAGCAGGAGGACAGGGCGCGACAATCAGCCCCAGCATTTT. The full variable domain, completed using reference TRBV2 and TRBJ1-5, is EPEVTQTPSHQVTQMGQEVILRCVPISNHLYFYWYRQILGQKVEFLVSFYNNEISEKSEIFDDQFSVERPDGSNFTLKIRSTKLEDSAMYFCASRRTGRDNQPQHFGDGTRLSIL.

The rearrangement joins TRBV7-2 to TRBJ2-5, with D maybe TRBD1 (6 bases). V dropped 3 bases and J dropped 4 bases, with 9 bases sitting between them. The CDR3 extends over 13 amino acids. CDR1 is SGHTA, CDR2 FQGNSA, per germline. CDR3 sequence: CASSFQGLETQYF. Written as DNA, the CDR3 is TGTGCCAGCAGCTTTCAGGGGTTAGAGACCCAGTACTTC. Using reference TRBV7-2 and TRBJ2-5 for the parts outside the CDR3, the full variable domain is GAGVSQSPSNKVTEKGKDVELRCDPISGHTALYWYRQSLGQGLEFLIYFQGNSAPDKSGLPSDRFSAERTGGSVSTLTIQRTQQEDSAVYLCASSFQGLETQYFGPGTRLLVL.

This chain uses TRBV28 with TRBJ2-2; 9 bases map to TRBD2. The V gene end was trimmed by 2 bases and the J gene end by 9 bases; junction bases not matched to a gene: 10. Germline CDR1 is MDHEN and CDR2 is SYDVKM. The length of the CDR3 is 16 residues. CDR3 in amino acids: CASSLILAGGPRELFF. The CDR3 DNA reads as TGTGCCAGCAGTTTAATTCTGGCGGGGGGGCCACGGGAGCTGTTTTTT.

This sequence joins TRBV5-1 and TRBJ2-1; D tentatively reads TRBD1 or TRBD2 (6 bases each). Trimming left V 0 bases short and J 8 bases short, with 18 bases between. The CDR3 extends over 16 amino acids. Germline-derived CDR1 and CDR2 are SGHRS and YFSETQ. The CDR3 spells CASSLGGGPGGHEQFF. In DNA form, the CDR3 reads TGCGCCAGCAGCTTGGGGGGAGGACCTGGGGGCCATGAGCAGTTCTTC.

The chain employs TRBV5-1 and TRBJ2-3; D possibly corresponds to TRBD1 (5 bases). The CDR3 contains 16 residues. Between the trimmed V and J ends, which lost 4 bases and 4 bases, there was a span of 19 bases. Germline V gene lookup returns CDR1 SGHRS and CDR2 YFSETQ. The CDR3 region has the DNA TGCGCCAGCAGCACCAGCCAGGGAACAGTTGCAGATACGCAGTATTTT. Translating gives CASSTSQGTVADTQYF.

The chain links TRBV19 to TRBJ2-2, with D perhaps matching TRBD2 (6 bases). Germline loops: CDR1 LNHDA, CDR2 SQIVND (reference sequence). The length of the CDR3 is 15 residues. V lost 3 bases, J lost 7 bases, and 15 bases lay in between. This CDR3 reads CASSIQPGVGGELFF. The CDR3 bases are TGTGCCAGTAGTATTCAGCCGGGGGTCGGCGGGGAGCTGTTTTTT.

The chain employs TRBV2 and TRBJ1-2; the match to TRBD1 covers 7 bases. The CDR3 loop spans 13 amino acids. J lost 2 bases, V lost 6 bases, and 3 bases had no gene match. From germline, CDR1 is SNHLY and CDR2 FYNNEI. The CDR3 sequence: CASSAQGNYGYTF. The CDR3, as DNA: TGTGCCAGCAGCGCACAGGGGAACTATGGCTACACCTTC.